A selection of T cell receptor beta chains follows, all from one sample in a study of CD8+ T cells in alopecia areata. Profiling relied on immunoSEQ multiplex PCR, and the TCRdb table lists in-frame clones only, not all of them. The table records around 100,000 clones, approximately 58% of them present only once. Specimen: CD4+ T cells sorted from blood. The receptors were sampled from a human donor in good health. Both conserved end residues are part of each CDR3.

J gene | V gene | CDR3 protein
TRBJ2-3 | TRBV6-6 | CASKGSGGTDTQYF
TRBJ2-7 | TRBV5-1 | CASSLTAKVTYEQYF
TRBJ1-2 | TRBV6-5 | CASSYSRVSPYGYTF
TRBJ2-3 | TRBV29-1 | CSVQMRGLGTDTQYF
TRBJ2-1 | TRBV6-1 | CATLTGYNEQFF
TRBJ2-5 | TRBV7-2 | CASSLSLGLAGETQYF
TRBJ2-7 | TRBV25-1 | CASAPTGTGSYEQYF
TRBJ2-7 | TRBV7-9 | CASSLGGYPYEQYF
TRBJ2-2 | TRBV25-1 | CASSELTGELFF
TRBJ2-5 | TRBV29-1 | CSFRGQGETQYF
TRBJ2-2 | TRBV2 | CASSSRPGTVGELFF
TRBJ2-3 | TRBV4-1 | CASSQDMRGTDTQYF
TRBJ2-3 | TRBV4-1 | CASRSPSTDTQYF
TRBJ1-1 | TRBV20-1 | CSARTSQAFF
TRBJ2-7 | TRBV7-2 | CASSLGGSEQYF
TRBJ2-6 | TRBV18 | CASSPLGQGASTGANVLTF
TRBJ1-2 | TRBV4-2 | CASSHHTGGRIDYGYTF
TRBJ1-6 | TRBV30 | CAWSVRHSPLHF
TRBJ2-7 | TRBV25-1 | CASSDSGQGNYEQYF
TRBJ2-5 | TRBV7-2 | CASSLRSSGVETQYF
TRBJ2-4 | TRBV29-1 | CSARLSPSLIAKNIQYF
TRBJ1-2 | TRBV6-5 | CASSYDSRFDYGYTF
TRBJ1-5 | TRBV30 | CAWSIGNSNQPQHF
TRBJ1-2 | TRBV29-1 | CSTGADYGYTF
TRBJ2-5 | TRBV7-2 | CASSQGLTARETQYF
TRBJ2-7 | TRBV7-3 | CASSQELGFIPQELESQYF
TRBJ1-2 | TRBV6-6 | CASSYDSVGYTF
TRBJ1-5 | TRBV18 | CASSPFGGDSNQPQHF
TRBJ2-7 | TRBV9 | CASSVDEVSGEQYF
TRBJ1-2 | TRBV19 | CAGSGGTSNYGYTF
TRBJ1-2 | TRBV10-1 | CASTDREDGYTF
TRBJ1-4 | TRBV4-1 | CASSLGHSPAEKLFF
TRBJ2-2 | TRBV5-1 | CASSNSGGDTGELFF
TRBJ1-2 | TRBV15 | CATSRDSGFSTF
TRBJ1-6 | TRBV5-4 | CASSPLNSPLHF
TRBJ1-1 | TRBV7-2 | CASSLGDLRMNTEAFF
TRBJ2-5 | TRBV2 | CASTPVLARWETQYF
TRBJ2-7 | TRBV6-1 | CASTNPSRGDYEQYF
TRBJ2-5 | TRBV7-2 | CASSWTSGGKETQYF
TRBJ2-7 | TRBV11-2 | CASSWDRGPYEQYF
TRBJ2-3 | TRBV2 | CASSEQGPADTQYF
TRBJ2-7 | TRBV20-1 | CSATGNHEQYF
TRBJ2-3 | TRBV7-2 | CASSLAGGTDTQYF
TRBJ1-1 | TRBV7-9 | CASSEQRNTEAFF
TRBJ1-6 | TRBV29-1 | CSVAGTEGSPLHF
TRBJ1-2 | TRBV6-5 | CARQGGVLNGYTF
TRBJ1-4 | TRBV30 | CAWSATRGSNEKLFF
TRBJ2-5 | TRBV18 | CASSPPSGLETQYF
TRBJ1-5 | TRBV10-2 | CASSEGQGPNQPQHF
TRBJ2-7 | TRBV5-1 | CASSRTGNSYEQYF
TRBJ2-5 | TRBV6-1 | CASRNQETQYF
TRBJ1-6 | TRBV5-1 | CASSFSGTGASSPLHF
TRBJ1-4 | TRBV5-1 | CASSQTGIGKEKLFF
TRBJ2-3 | TRBV2 | CASSRGGWGDTQYF
TRBJ2-5 | TRBV29-1 | CSGLRTGGAETQYF
TRBJ2-6 | TRBV6-5 | CASSYDSSGANVLTF